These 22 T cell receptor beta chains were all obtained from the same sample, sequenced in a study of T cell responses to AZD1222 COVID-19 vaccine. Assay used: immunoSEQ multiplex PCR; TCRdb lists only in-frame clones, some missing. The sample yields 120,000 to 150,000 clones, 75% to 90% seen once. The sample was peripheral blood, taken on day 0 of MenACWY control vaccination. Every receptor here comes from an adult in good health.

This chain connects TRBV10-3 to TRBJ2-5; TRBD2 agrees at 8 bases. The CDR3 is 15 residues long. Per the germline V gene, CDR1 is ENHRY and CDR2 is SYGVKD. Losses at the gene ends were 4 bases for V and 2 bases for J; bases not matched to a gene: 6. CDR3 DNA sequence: TGTGCCATCAGTGGGAGTAGCGGGGCACAAGAGACCCAGTACTTC. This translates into CAISGSSGAQETQYF.

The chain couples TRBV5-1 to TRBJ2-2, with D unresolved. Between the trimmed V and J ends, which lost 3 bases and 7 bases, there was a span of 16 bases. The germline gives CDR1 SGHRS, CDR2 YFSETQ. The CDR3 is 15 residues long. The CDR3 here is CASSSSQRLVGELFF. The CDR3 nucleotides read TGCGCCAGCAGCTCGAGCCAACGACTCGTCGGGGAGCTGTTTTTT.

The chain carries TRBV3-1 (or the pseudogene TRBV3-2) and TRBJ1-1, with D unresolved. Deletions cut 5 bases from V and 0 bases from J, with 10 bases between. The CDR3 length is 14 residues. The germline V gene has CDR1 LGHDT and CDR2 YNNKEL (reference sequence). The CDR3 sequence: CASSFGPMNTEAFF. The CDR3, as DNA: TGTGCCAGCAGCTTTGGACCTATGAACACTGAAGCTTTCTTT.

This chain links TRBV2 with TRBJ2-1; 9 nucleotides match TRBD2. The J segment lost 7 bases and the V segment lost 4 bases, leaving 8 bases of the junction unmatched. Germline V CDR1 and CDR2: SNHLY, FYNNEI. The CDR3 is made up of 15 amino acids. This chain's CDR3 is CASSVEASGVNEQFF. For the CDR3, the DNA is TGTGCCAGCAGTGTAGAGGCTAGCGGGGTAAATGAGCAGTTCTTC.

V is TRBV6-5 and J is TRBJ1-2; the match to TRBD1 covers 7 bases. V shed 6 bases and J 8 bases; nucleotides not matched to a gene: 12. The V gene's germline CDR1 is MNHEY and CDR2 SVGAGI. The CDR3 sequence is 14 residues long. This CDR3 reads CASRIRGGPGGYTF. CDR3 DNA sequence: TGTGCCAGCAGAATAAGAGGGGGCCCCGGAGGCTACACCTTC.

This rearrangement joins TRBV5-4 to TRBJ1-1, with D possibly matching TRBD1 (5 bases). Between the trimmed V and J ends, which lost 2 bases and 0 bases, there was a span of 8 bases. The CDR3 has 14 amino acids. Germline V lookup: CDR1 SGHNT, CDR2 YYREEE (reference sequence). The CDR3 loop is CASSFGGMNTEAFF. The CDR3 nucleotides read TGTGCCAGCAGCTTCGGGGGGATGAACACTGAAGCTTTCTTT.

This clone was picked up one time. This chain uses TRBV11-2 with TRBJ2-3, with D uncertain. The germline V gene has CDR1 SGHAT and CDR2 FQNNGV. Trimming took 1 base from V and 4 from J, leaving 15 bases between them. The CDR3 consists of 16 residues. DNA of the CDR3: TGTGCCAGCAGCTTAGGGTTCGGCCGATGGGCAGATACGCAGTATTTT. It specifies CASSLGFGRWADTQYF. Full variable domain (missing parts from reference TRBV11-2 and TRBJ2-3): EAGVAQSPRYKIIEKRQSVAFWCNPISGHATLYWYQQILGQGPKLLIQFQNNGVVDDSQLPKDRFSAERLKGVDSTLKIQPAKLEDSAVYLCASSLGFGRWADTQYFGPGTRLTVL.

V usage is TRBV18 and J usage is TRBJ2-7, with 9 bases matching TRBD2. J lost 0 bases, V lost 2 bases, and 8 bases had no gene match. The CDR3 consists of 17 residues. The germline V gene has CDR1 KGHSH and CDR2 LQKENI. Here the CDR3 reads CASSPKGRGGASYEQYV. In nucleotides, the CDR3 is TGTGCCAGCTCACCAAAGGGCCGCGGGGGGGCCTCCTACGAGCAGTACGTC.

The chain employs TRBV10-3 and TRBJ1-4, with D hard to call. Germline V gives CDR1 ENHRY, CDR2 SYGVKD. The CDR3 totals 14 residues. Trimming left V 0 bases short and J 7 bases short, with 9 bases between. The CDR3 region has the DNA TGTGCCATCAGTGAGTCGAATCAGTTTGAAAAACTGTTTTTT. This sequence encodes CAISESNQFEKLFF.

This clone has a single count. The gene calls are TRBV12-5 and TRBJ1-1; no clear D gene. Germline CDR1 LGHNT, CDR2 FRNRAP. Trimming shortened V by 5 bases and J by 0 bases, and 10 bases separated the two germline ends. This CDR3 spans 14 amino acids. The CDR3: CASGAERLNTEAFF. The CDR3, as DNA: TGTGCTAGTGGTGCGGAGAGGTTGAACACTGAAGCTTTCTTT.

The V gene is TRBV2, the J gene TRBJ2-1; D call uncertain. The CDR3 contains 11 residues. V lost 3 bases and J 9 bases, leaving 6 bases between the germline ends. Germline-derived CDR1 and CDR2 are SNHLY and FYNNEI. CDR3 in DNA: TGTGCCAGCAGTGAGTTGTCTGAGCAGTTCTTC. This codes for CASSELSEQFF.

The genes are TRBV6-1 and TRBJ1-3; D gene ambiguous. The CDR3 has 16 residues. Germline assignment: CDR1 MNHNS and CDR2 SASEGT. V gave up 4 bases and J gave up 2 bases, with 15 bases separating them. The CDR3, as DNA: TGTGCCAGCAGTGTTGAACTGATCGGGACTGGAAACACCATATATTTT. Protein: CASSVELIGTGNTIYF.

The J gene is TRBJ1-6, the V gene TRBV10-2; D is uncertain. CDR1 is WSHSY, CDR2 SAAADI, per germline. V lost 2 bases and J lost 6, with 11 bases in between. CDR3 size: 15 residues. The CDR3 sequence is CASSESGRRNSPLHF. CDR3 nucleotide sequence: TGCGCCAGCAGTGAGAGCGGGCGGCGTAATTCACCCCTCCACTTT.

CDR3 bases: TGCGCCAGCAGCTTGGATGTGACAGGGAGTAATGAAAAACTGTTTTTT. It yields the protein CASSLDVTGSNEKLFF. The gene calls are TRBV5-1 and TRBJ1-4; 7 bases are a match to TRBD1. The CDR3 spans 16 residues. Unmatched junction bases numbered 6, after V lost 0 bases and J lost 4 bases. Germline lookup yields CDR1 SGHRS and CDR2 YFSETQ. The complete variable domain, with remaining parts taken from reference TRBV5-1 and TRBJ1-4, reads KAGVTQTPRYLIKTRGQQVTLSCSPISGHRSVSWYQQTPGQGLQFLFEYFSETQRNKGNFPGRFSGRQFSNSRSEMNVSTLELGDSALYLCASSLDVTGSNEKLFFGSGTQLSVL.

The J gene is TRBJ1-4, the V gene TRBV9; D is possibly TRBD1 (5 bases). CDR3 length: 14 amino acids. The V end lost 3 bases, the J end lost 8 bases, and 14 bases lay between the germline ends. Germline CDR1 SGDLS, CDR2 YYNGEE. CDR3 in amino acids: CASSALREDEKLFF. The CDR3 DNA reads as TGTGCCAGCAGCGCCCTCAGGGAAGACGAAAAACTGTTTTTT.

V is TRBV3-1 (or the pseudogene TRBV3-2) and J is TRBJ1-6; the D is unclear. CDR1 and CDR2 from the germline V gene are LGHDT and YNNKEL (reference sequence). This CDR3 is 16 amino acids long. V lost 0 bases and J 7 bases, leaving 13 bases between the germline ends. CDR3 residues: CASSQDLRASNSPLHF. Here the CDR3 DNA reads TGTGCCAGCAGCCAAGATTTAAGGGCGTCGAATTCACCCCTCCACTTT.

CDR3 coding DNA: TGCGCCAGCAGCTTATTTCCGGACTCAAGCGCAGGCTATGGCTACACCTTC. Amino acid sequence: CASSLFPDSSAGYGYTF. The rearrangement joins TRBV5-1 to TRBJ1-2; D unresolved. The CDR3 is made up of 17 amino acids. V was cut by 2 bases and J by 4 bases, with 21 bases left in between. Per the germline V gene, CDR1 is SGHRS and CDR2 is YFSETQ. The complete variable domain, with remaining parts taken from reference TRBV5-1 and TRBJ1-2, reads KAGVTQTPRYLIKTRGQQVTLSCSPISGHRSVSWYQQTPGQGLQFLFEYFSETQRNKGNFPGRFSGRQFSNSRSEMNVSTLELGDSALYLCASSLFPDSSAGYGYTFGSGTRLTVV.

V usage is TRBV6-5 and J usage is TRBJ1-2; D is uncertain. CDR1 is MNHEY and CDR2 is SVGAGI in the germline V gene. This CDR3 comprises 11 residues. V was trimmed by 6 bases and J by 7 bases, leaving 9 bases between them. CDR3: CASSSPVGYTF. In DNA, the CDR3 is TGTGCCAGCAGCTCGCCAGTTGGCTACACCTTC.

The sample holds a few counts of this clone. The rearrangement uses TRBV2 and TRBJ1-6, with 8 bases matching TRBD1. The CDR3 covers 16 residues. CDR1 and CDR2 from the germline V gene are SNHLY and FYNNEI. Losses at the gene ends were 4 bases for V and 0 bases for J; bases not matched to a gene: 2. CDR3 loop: CASSGTGGSYNSPLHF. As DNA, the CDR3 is TGTGCCAGCAGTGGAACAGGGGGCTCCTATAATTCACCCCTCCACTTT.

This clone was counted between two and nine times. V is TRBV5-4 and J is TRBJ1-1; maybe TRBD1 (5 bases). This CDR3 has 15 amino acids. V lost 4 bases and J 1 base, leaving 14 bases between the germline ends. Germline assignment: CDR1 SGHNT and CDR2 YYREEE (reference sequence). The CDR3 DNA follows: TGTGCCAGCAGCCCGGGACGGGAGTCGAACACTGAAGCTTTCTTT. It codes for CASSPGRESNTEAFF.

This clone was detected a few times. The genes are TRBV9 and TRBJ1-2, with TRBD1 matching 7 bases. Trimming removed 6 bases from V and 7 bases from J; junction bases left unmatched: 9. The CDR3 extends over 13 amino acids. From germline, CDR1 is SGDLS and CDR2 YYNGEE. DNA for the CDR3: TGTGCCAGCAACGCTCAGGGGGATCTTGGCTACACCTTC. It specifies CASNAQGDLGYTF.

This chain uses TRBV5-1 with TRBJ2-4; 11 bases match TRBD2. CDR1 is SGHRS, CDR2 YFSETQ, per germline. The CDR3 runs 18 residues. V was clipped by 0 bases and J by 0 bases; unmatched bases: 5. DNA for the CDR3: TGCGCCAGCAGCTTGGGGACTAGCGGGTTACTAGCCAAAAACATTCAGTACTTC. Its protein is CASSLGTSGLLAKNIQYF.